The T cell receptor (beta chain) described here comes from a study of Ad26.COV2.S vaccination and SARS-CoV-2 variants. Study findings and constraints: Total T cell responses, in the TCR breadth and depth analyses, may have been underestimated. Placebo recipients and vaccine recipients were similar in non-spike TCR breadth. Vaccinees displayed broader spike-specific TCR repertoires than placebo recipients. Reported post-vaccination CD8+ and CD4+ T cell responses to spike showed substantial breadth.

Germline V gene data show CDR1 as LGHDT and CDR2 as YNNKEL (reference sequence). V lost 5 bases to trimming and J lost 1 base; unmatched junction nucleotides: 8. This CDR3 contains 15 residues. Points on this clone: Its antigen is unknown.

Some clones are missing from TCRdb's copy, which holds only in-frame ones; the method was immunoSEQ multiplex PCR. The table shows about 350,000 clones, with around 92% occurring only once. This clonotype was sampled from a human donor who had recovered from COVID-19. The sample was peripheral blood, taken after recovery from COVID-19. The chain couples TRBV3-1 (or the pseudogene TRBV3-2) to TRBJ2-7, with 7 bases matching TRBD1. CDR3 region: CASSSLSTGSYEQYF. As DNA, the CDR3 is TGTGCCAGCAGCTCCCTTTCGACAGGGTCCTACGAGCAGTACTTC.